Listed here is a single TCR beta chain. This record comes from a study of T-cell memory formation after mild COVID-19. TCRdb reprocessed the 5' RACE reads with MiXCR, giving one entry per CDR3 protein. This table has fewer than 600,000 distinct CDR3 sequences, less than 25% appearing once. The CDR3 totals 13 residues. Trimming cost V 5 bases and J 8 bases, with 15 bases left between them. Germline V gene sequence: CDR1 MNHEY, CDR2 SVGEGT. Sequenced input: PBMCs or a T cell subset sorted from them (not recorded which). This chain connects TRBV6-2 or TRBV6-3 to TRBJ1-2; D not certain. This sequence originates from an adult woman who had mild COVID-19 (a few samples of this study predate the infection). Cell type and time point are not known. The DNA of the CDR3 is TGTGCCAGCAGTCCGGACTCGGGTCTGGGCTACACCTTC. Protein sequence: CASSPDSGLGYTF.